Listed here are 20 T cell receptor beta chains from one sample, sequenced in a study of blood T cells in healthy people across ages (dated by TCRdb to between 2014 and 2017). The method behind the library was 5' RACE. TCRdb shows the sequencer as Illumina HiSeq 2500. A second PCR of about 6 to 11 cycles was run with a J-beta primer mix and a sample-barcoded 5' primer. TCRdb took the public reads, trimmed them with fastp at Q25, ran MiXCR for clone calling and kept in-frame beta chains. Each CDR3 protein gets just one entry, which takes the most common genes and DNA from the rows behind it. The sample table contains roughly 500,000 distinct CDR3 sequences; only one count was recorded for about 25% of them. The ten largest make up about a fifth of the sample. Sequencing was performed on blood. The receptors derive from a woman in her 70s in good health.

The chain carries TRBV20-1 and TRBJ1-5, with unresolved D. Germline V gives CDR1 DFQATT, CDR2 SNEGSKA (reference sequence). The CDR3 spans 14 residues. Trimming took off 4 bases at V and 4 bases at J, with 14 bases between the two ends. CDR3 region: CSAIRRRNNQPQHF. The CDR3 nucleotides read TGCAGTGCTATCCGCCGACGGAATAATCAGCCCCAGCATTTT.

The chain joins TRBV6-1 to TRBJ2-2, with 10 bases that match TRBD2. Germline CDR1 is MNHNS and CDR2 is SASEGT. The CDR3 has 16 amino acids. The V and J ends lost 6 bases and 3 bases, in that order; junction bases with no gene match: 7. CDR3 DNA: TGTGCCAGCAGGAAGAAAGCGGGGGGGGACACCGGGGAGCTGTTTTTT. It codes for CASRKKAGGDTGELFF.

This clonotype was counted many times. This chain uses TRBV4-2 with TRBJ1-2; weak D call: TRBD1 (5 bases). CDR1 and CDR2 (germline): LGHNA, YNFKEQ. The V and J ends lost 4 bases and 2 bases respectively, with 17 bases between them. The CDR3 sequence is 16 residues long. The DNA for the CDR3 is TGTGCCAGCAGCCCACAGCCCCCGGGGGGAAACTATGGCTACACCTTC. Its translation is CASSPQPPGGNYGYTF.

As concerns this clonotype: Sequence at one end of the junction differs from germline and may be a read error. The rearrangement links TRBV12-3 or TRBV12-4 to TRBJ2-3, with 7 bases matching TRBD2. The CDR3 has 16 residues. The CDR3 loop reads CASSSGRAASTDAQYF. CDR3 DNA: TGTGCCAGCAGCTCAGGGAGGGCAGCGAGCACAGATGCGCAATATTTT.

This clonotype showed up just once. The chain recombines TRBV6-5 with TRBJ2-3; 7 nucleotides align to TRBD2. Germline V gene sequence: CDR1 MNHEY, CDR2 SVGAGI. V lost 2 bases and J lost 2; bases outside the gene matches: 13. The CDR3 is 18 amino acids. The CDR3 spells CASSYQEAGGGPTDTQYF. As DNA, the CDR3 is TGTGCCAGCAGTTACCAGGAGGCCGGCGGGGGTCCCACAGATACGCAGTATTTT.

The CDR3 nucleotides are TGCGCCAGCAGCCAAGAGCCCACGGGGGATTACAATGAGCAGTTCTTC. It codes for CASSQEPTGDYNEQFF. The chain couples TRBV4-3 to TRBJ2-1, with TRBD2 as a possible D gene (6 bases). The CDR3 covers 16 residues. Trimming took 0 bases from V and 4 from J, leaving 13 bases between them. The germline V gene has CDR1 LGHNA and CDR2 YSLEER.

This clonotype appeared a few times. The chain is built from TRBV7-8 and TRBJ2-1; D is unclear. Trimming cost V 3 bases and J 8 bases, with 5 bases left between them. This CDR3 has 11 amino acids. Germline V lookup: CDR1 SGHVS, CDR2 FQNEAQ. CDR3 DNA: TGTGCCAGCAGCTTGATAGATGAGCAGTTCTTC. Amino acid sequence: CASSLIDEQFF.

In its sample, this clonotype was seen a few times. The genes are TRBV3-1 and TRBJ1-2; no clear D. The CDR3 is 13 residues long. Looked up from germline, CDR1 is LGHDT and CDR2 is YNNKEL (reference sequence). Trimming removed 8 bases at V and 4 bases at J, with 14 bases between. The CDR3 is CASGSGLFYGYTF. The CDR3 DNA reads TGTGCCAGCGGCTCAGGTCTCTTCTATGGCTACACCTTC.

The genes are TRBV25-1 and TRBJ2-2; D is ambiguous. The germline CDR1 and CDR2 sequences are MGHDK and SYGVNS. Trimming removed 9 bases at V and 3 bases at J, with 5 bases between. The CDR3 consists of 11 residues. The CDR3 DNA is TGTGCCAGTACCCACACCGGGGAGCTGTTTTTT. Translated, it gives CASTHTGELFF. The full variable domain, rest sourced from reference TRBV25-1 and TRBJ2-2, is EADIYQTPRYLVIGTGKKITLECSQTMGHDKMYWYQQDPGMELHLIHYSYGVNSTEKGDLSSESTVSRIRTEHFPLTLESARPSHTSQYLCASTHTGELFFGEGSRLTVL.

The chain's CDR3 is CASSLSSGSSYNEQFF. The DNA of the CDR3 is TGTGCCAGCAGCTTAAGTAGCGGGAGCTCCTACAATGAGCAGTTCTTC. This chain links TRBV7-2 with TRBJ2-1, with TRBD2 matching 9 bases. After removal of 2 bases from V and 0 bases from J, the junction contained 2 bases not matched to a gene. Germline CDR1 and CDR2: SGHTA and FQGNSA. The CDR3 consists of 16 residues. The full variable domain, in which reference TRBV7-2 and TRBJ2-1 provide the parts outside the CDR3, is GAGVSQSPSNKVTEKGKDVELRCDPISGHTALYWYRQSLGQGLEFLIYFQGNSAPDKSGLPSDRFSAERTGGSVSTLTIQRTQQEDSAVYLCASSLSSGSSYNEQFFGPGTRLTVL.

This clonotype was counted a few times. CDR3 coding DNA: TGTGCCACCAGCAGATTAGCGGGGGGAGATACGCAGTATTTT. Translated: CATSRLAGGDTQYF. The chain carries TRBV15 and TRBJ2-3, with 10 positions matching TRBD2. J was trimmed by 5 bases and V by 2 bases; bases with no gene match: 1. Looked up from germline, CDR1 is LNHNV and CDR2 is YYDKDF (reference sequence). The CDR3 spans 14 residues.

In its sample, this clonotype was seen a few times. The chain is built from TRBV5-1 and TRBJ2-5, with 9 bases aligning to TRBD1. CDR1 SGHRS and CDR2 YFSETQ come from the germline V gene. The CDR3 runs 15 residues. Losses at the gene ends were 4 bases for V and 2 bases for J; bases not matched to a gene: 6. This CDR3 reads CASSPGTGPQETQYF. The CDR3 DNA sequence: TGCGCCAGCAGCCCCGGGACAGGGCCTCAAGAGACCCAGTACTTC. Full variable domain (outside the CDR3, taken from reference TRBV5-1 and TRBJ2-5): KAGVTQTPRYLIKTRGQQVTLSCSPISGHRSVSWYQQTPGQGLQFLFEYFSETQRNKGNFPGRFSGRQFSNSRSEMNVSTLELGDSALYLCASSPGTGPQETQYFGPGTRLLVL.

The chain recombines TRBV10-3 with TRBJ2-3; no definite D call. V gave up 4 bases and J gave up 6 bases, with 11 bases separating them. CDR1 is ENHRY and CDR2 is SYGVKD in the germline V gene. The CDR3 runs to 13 residues. The CDR3 nucleotides read TGTGCCATCAGTGTCGAAATAGAGGATACGCAGTATTTT. Its translation: CAISVEIEDTQYF.

The gene calls are TRBV11-3 and TRBJ2-2; no clear D gene. Per the germline V gene, CDR1 is SGHNT and CDR2 is YENEEA. This CDR3 region has 16 residues. Deletions cut 1 base from V and 0 bases from J, with 9 bases between. This CDR3 reads CASSLGMSANTGELFF. In DNA, the CDR3 is TGTGCCAGCAGCTTAGGAATGTCGGCGAACACCGGGGAGCTGTTTTTT.

This clonotype was counted a few times. This chain links TRBV10-3 with TRBJ1-2; no firm D call. The ends were cut back, 0 bases at V and 2 bases at J, with 4 bases in the middle. This CDR3 has 13 residues. Germline values: CDR1 ENHRY, CDR2 SYGVKD. The CDR3: CAISESRNYGYTF. CDR3 sequence (DNA): TGTGCCATCAGTGAGTCCCGGAACTATGGCTACACCTTC.

This clonotype was observed at least ten times. CDR3 DNA sequence: TGTGCCAGCAGTATAGGGGGTGGATCTAACTATGGCTACACCTTC. It encodes CASSIGGGSNYGYTF. The V and J genes are TRBV6-6 and TRBJ1-2, with D possibly TRBD1 on 6 matching bases. Between the trimmed V and J ends, which lost 5 bases and 0 bases, there was a span of 13 bases. The CDR3 spans 15 residues. The germline gives CDR1 MNHNY, CDR2 SVGAGI (reference sequence).

A few counts support this clonotype. The DNA for the CDR3 is TGCGCCAGCAGCTGGGCAGGGCGCGACGGGGGGGCTTCCTACAATGAGCAGTTCTTC. It translates to CASSWAGRDGGASYNEQFF. The chain is built from TRBV5-1 and TRBJ2-1; TRBD2 agrees at 8 bases. The CDR3 is made up of 19 amino acids. Per germline, CDR1 SGHRS and CDR2 YFSETQ. Losses at the gene ends were 3 bases for V and 1 base for J; bases not matched to a gene: 15.

The chain has TRBV5-6 and TRBJ2-2; maybe TRBD1 (5 bases). The germline V gene encodes CDR1 SGHDT and CDR2 YYEEEE. Trimming left V 4 bases short and J 5 bases short, with 15 bases between. This CDR3 comprises 15 residues. The DNA of the CDR3 is TGTGCCAGCAGCCTCCTTACAGGAGTAACCGGGGAGCTGTTTTTT. Translated: CASSLLTGVTGELFF.

This clonotype was counted only a few times. The chain recombines TRBV12-3 or TRBV12-4 with TRBJ1-2, with D possibly matching TRBD1 (6 bases). The V end lost 6 bases, the J end lost 8 bases, and 19 bases lay between the germline ends. This CDR3 is 14 amino acids long. The CDR3 reads CASSPQEGVGGYTF. Here the CDR3 DNA reads TGTGCCAGCAGCCCTCAGGAGGGGGTGGGAGGCTACACCTTC.

CDR3 region: CASSPGPQDTEAFF. In DNA form, the CDR3 reads TGTGCCAGCAGCCCCGGGCCCCAGGACACTGAAGCTTTCTTT. This chain links TRBV5-5 with TRBJ1-1; D unclear. V dropped 4 bases and J dropped 3 bases, with 13 bases sitting between them. Germline lookup yields CDR1 SGHKS and CDR2 YYEKEE (reference sequence). This CDR3 spans 14 amino acids.